The 5 T cell receptor beta chains listed next were all sequenced from one sample in a study of breast tumors, draining lymph nodes, adjacent tissues. Samples came from axillary lymph nodes draining the breast cancer. MiXCR was run by TCRdb on the multiplex PCR reads, yielding one entry per CDR3 protein. Of about 130,000 distinct CDR3 sequences listed, 21% are singletons. Sample: axillary lymph node tissue. These receptors were collected from a female donor with breast cancer. Some clones in this sample may be carry-over from other donors' samples.

This chain uses TRBV15 with TRBJ1-1; 8 bases line up with TRBD1. The CDR3 spans 16 residues. From germline, CDR1 is LNHNV and CDR2 YYDKDF (reference sequence). V shed 0 bases and J 11 bases; nucleotides not matched to a gene: 14. CDR3 amino acids: CATSRDRGPGGTLAFF. The CDR3 DNA is TGTGCCACCAGCAGAGATCGGGGGCCAGGGGGCACCCTGGCTTTCTTT.

Regarding this clonotype: One base away lies a much larger clone, so this may be a sequencing read error. The J gene is TRBJ2-2, the V gene TRBV6-6; 12 nucleotides agree with TRBD2. The germline V gene encodes CDR1 MNHNY and CDR2 SVGAGI (reference sequence). The CDR3 is made up of 16 amino acids. The CDR3 coding sequence is TGTGCCAGCAGAGCTCGGACTAGCGGGGAGACCGGGGAGCTGCTTTTT. Its protein product is CASRARTSGETGELLF.

The CDR3 spells CASSLFPTSGRSSGLLAIQYF. CDR3 coding DNA: TGTGCCAGCAGTTTATTCCCGACTAGCGGGAGGTCCAGTGGGTTGCTTGCCATTCAGTACTTC. The chain is built from TRBV27 and TRBJ2-4, with TRBD2 identical over 13 bases. The V gene's germline CDR1 is MNHEY and CDR2 SMNVEV (reference sequence). V shed 1 base and J 9 bases; nucleotides not matched to a gene: 21. This CDR3 spans 21 amino acids.

This clonotype has more than one count but fewer than ten. The V gene is TRBV3-1, the J gene TRBJ2-1; possibly TRBD2 for D (5 bases). CDR3 size: 17 residues. The germline V gene encodes CDR1 LGHDT and CDR2 YNNKEL (reference sequence). V dropped 4 bases and J dropped 5 bases, with 21 bases sitting between them. CDR3 amino acids: CASSLSSPAGGDNEQFF. The CDR3 DNA reads TGTGCCAGCAGCCTTTCCTCCCCCGCGGGTGGGGACAATGAGCAGTTCTTC.

This clonotype was recorded a few times. The gene calls are TRBV28 and TRBJ2-1; TRBD2 agrees at 10 bases. This CDR3 is 15 amino acids long. The V segment lost 7 bases and the J segment 6 bases; nucleotides outside the gene matches: 9. Germline V lookup: CDR1 MDHEN, CDR2 SYDVKM. CDR3 nucleotide sequence: TGTGCCAGCATTTCTTTAGCGGGAGGTCTCAATGAGCAGTTCTTC. It is translated as CASISLAGGLNEQFF.